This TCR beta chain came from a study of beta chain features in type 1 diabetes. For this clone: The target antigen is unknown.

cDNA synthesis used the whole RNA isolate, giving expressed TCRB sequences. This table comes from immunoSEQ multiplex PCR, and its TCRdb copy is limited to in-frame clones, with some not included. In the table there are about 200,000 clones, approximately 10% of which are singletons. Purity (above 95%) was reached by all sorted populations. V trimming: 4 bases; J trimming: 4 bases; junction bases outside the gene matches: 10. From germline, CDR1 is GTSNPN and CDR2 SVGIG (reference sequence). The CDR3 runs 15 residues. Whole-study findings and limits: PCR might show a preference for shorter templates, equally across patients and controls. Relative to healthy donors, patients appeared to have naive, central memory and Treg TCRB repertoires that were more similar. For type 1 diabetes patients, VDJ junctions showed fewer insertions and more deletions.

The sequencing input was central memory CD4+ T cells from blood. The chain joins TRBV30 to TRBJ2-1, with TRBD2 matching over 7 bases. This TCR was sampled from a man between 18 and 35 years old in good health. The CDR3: CAWTPRLAPYNEQFF. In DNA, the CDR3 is TGTGCCTGGACCCCTCGACTAGCTCCGTACAATGAGCAGTTCTTC.